The rows below give T cell receptor beta chains drawn from one sample of a study of shared clonotypes between healthy human individuals. Repertoires were generated with immunoSEQ multiplex PCR, while TCRdb's copy carries only in-frame clones and drops some. The data show about 470,000 clones, roughly three quarters seen once. Sample: PBMCs. Source of these receptors: a woman aged 40 to 50 in good health. Some clones in this sample may be carry-over from other donors' samples. Both conserved end residues are part of each CDR3. Each record gives: J gene, D gene, V gene, CDR3 DNA, CDR3 protein. D genes are given only for firm matches.

J gene: TRBJ1-4; D gene: .; V gene: TRBV5-1; CDR3 DNA: TGCGCCAGCAGCCCAGGGGTTGGTTGGACAACTAATGAAAAACTGTTTTTT; CDR3 protein: CASSPGVGWTTNEKLFF
J gene: TRBJ2-2; D gene: .; V gene: TRBV19; CDR3 DNA: TGTGCCAGTAGTACCGCAGGGATCACCGGGGAGCTGTTTTTT; CDR3 protein: CASSTAGITGELFF
J gene: TRBJ2-3; D gene: .; V gene: TRBV7-9; CDR3 DNA: TGTGCCAGCAGCCTATCGTCGGACACAGATACGCAGTATTTT; CDR3 protein: CASSLSSDTDTQYF
J gene: TRBJ2-1; D gene: TRBD2; V gene: TRBV4-3; CDR3 DNA: TGCGCCAGCAGCTCCGCTAGCGGGAGGGCCCTTGAGCAGTTCTTC; CDR3 protein: CASSSASGRALEQFF
J gene: TRBJ2-3; D gene: TRBD2; V gene: TRBV18; CDR3 DNA: TGTGCCAGCTCCCGGGGACTAGCGGGCATTCAATTGGTGACAGATACGCAGTATTTT; CDR3 protein: CASSRGLAGIQLVTDTQYF
J gene: TRBJ2-1; D gene: TRBD2; V gene: TRBV11-3; CDR3 DNA: TGTGCCAGCAGCACAAAGCCGACTAGCGGGATTAACAATGAGCAGTTCTTC; CDR3 protein: CASSTKPTSGINNEQFF
J gene: TRBJ2-2; D gene: TRBD2; V gene: TRBV15; CDR3 DNA: TGTGCCACAACGGGAGGGTCTGGCGAACCGTCGAACACCGGGGAGCTGTTTTTT; CDR3 protein: CATTGGSGEPSNTGELFF
J gene: TRBJ1-6; D gene: .; V gene: TRBV7-9; CDR3 DNA: TGTGCCAGCAGCGGTAGGGGCGATTCACCCCTCCACTTT; CDR3 protein: CASSGRGDSPLHF
J gene: TRBJ2-1; D gene: TRBD2; V gene: TRBV2; CDR3 DNA: TGTGCCAGCAGGTACAGACTAGCGGGAGTCTACAATGAGCAGTTCTTC; CDR3 protein: CASRYRLAGVYNEQFF
J gene: TRBJ1-1; D gene: .; V gene: TRBV30; CDR3 DNA: TGTGCCTGGAGTGCAGTAGACCAGAACACTGAAGCTTTCTTT; CDR3 protein: CAWSAVDQNTEAFF
J gene: TRBJ2-7; D gene: TRBD2; V gene: TRBV7-8; CDR3 DNA: TGTGCCAGCAGCGTAACGATACTAGCGATGGACGAGCAGTACTTC; CDR3 protein: CASSVTILAMDEQYF
J gene: TRBJ2-1; D gene: TRBD1; V gene: TRBV30; CDR3 DNA: TGTGCCTGGTCCCCGGGACAGAGTAATGAGCAGTTCTTC; CDR3 protein: CAWSPGQSNEQFF
J gene: TRBJ2-5; D gene: .; V gene: TRBV7-9; CDR3 DNA: TGTGCCAGCAGGGAGGAGTTTGTGGAGACCCAGTACTTC; CDR3 protein: CASREEFVETQYF
J gene: TRBJ2-3; D gene: .; V gene: TRBV6-1; CDR3 DNA: TGTGCCAGCAAGCGTCTCGGGGATGCAGATACGCAGTATTTT; CDR3 protein: CASKRLGDADTQYF
J gene: TRBJ2-1; D gene: .; V gene: TRBV5-1; CDR3 DNA: TGCGCCAGCAGCGGGGACGCTTCCTACAATGAGCAGTTCTTC; CDR3 protein: CASSGDASYNEQFF